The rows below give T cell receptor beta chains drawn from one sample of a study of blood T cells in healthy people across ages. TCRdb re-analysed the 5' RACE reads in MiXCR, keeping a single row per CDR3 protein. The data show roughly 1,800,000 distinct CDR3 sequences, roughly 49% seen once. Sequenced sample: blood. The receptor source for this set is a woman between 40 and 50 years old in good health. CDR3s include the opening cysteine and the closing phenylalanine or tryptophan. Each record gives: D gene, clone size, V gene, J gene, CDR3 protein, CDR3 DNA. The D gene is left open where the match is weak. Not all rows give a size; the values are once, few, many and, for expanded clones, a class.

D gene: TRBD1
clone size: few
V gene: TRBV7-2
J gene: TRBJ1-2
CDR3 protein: CASSPGTGIGYTF
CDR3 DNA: TGTGCCAGCAGCCCCGGGACAGGGATTGGCTACACCTTC

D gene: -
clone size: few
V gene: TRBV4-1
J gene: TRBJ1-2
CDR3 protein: CASSRGMEQGTYGYTF
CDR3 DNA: TGCGCCAGCAGCCGAGGAATGGAACAGGGTACCTATGGCTACACCTTC

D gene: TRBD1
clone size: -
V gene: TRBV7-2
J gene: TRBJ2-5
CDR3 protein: CASSLARTGGGETQYF
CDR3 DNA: TGTGCCAGCAGCTTAGCGCGGACAGGGGGTGGAGAGACCCAGTACTTC

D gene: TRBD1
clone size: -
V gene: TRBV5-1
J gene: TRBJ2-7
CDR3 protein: CASSWRQGGYNEQYF
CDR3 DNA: TGCGCCAGCAGCTGGAGACAGGGGGGCTACAATGAGCAGTACTTC

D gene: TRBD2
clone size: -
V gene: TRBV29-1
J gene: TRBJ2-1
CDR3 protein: CSVMIGGGGNNEQFF
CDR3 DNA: TGCAGCGTCATGATAGGCGGGGGGGGTAACAATGAGCAGTTCTTC

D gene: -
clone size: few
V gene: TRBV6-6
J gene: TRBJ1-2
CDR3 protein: CASTPRTAANYGYTF
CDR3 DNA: TGTGCCAGCACCCCGAGGACAGCAGCTAACTATGGCTACACCTTC

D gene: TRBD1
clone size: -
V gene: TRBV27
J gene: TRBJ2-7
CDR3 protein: CASSSRDRANEQYF
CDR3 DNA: TGTGCCAGCAGTTCCCGGGACAGGGCAAACGAGCAGTACTTC

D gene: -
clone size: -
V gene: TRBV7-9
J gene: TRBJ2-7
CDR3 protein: CASSWAGQPSSYEQYF
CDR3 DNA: TGTGCCAGCAGCTGGGCGGGACAACCATCCTCCTACGAGCAGTACTTC

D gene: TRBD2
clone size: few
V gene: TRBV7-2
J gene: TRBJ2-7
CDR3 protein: CASRTKRGRTYEQYF
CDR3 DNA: TGTGCCAGCAGAACAAAGCGGGGGAGGACCTACGAGCAGTACTTC

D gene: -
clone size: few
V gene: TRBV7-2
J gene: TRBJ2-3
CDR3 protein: CASSLVALPIPSRTDTQYF
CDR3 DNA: TGTGCCAGCAGCTTAGTAGCACTACCTATCCCGTCTCGCACAGATACGCAGTATTTT

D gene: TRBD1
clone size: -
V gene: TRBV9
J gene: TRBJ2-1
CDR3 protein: CASSVVGTGLSYNEQFF
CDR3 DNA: TGTGCCAGCAGCGTAGTAGGGACAGGGCTATCCTACAATGAGCAGTTCTTC

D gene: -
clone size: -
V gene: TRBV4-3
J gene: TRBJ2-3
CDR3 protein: CASSQDILAGAADTQYF
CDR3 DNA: TGCGCCAGCAGCCAAGATATACTAGCCGGGGCCGCAGATACGCAGTATTTT

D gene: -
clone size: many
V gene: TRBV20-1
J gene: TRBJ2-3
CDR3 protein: CSARGGGDTQYF
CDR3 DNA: TGCAGTGCTAGAGGAGGGGGAGATACGCAGTATTTT

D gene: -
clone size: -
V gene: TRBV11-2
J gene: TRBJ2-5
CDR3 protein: CASSSGPRTQYF
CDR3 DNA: TGTGCCAGCAGCTCGGGTCCCAGGACCCAGTACTTC

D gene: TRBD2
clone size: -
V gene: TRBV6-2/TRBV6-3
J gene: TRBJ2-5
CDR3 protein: CASSYSTAGGPRETQYF
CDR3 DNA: TGTGCCAGCAGTTACTCGACAGCGGGGGGGCCACGCGAGACCCAGTACTTC

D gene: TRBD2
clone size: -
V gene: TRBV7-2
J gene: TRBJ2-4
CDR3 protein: CASADQGGSDGKNIQYF
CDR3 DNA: TGTGCCAGCGCCGATCAGGGAGGGAGTGACGGCAAAAACATTCAGTACTTC

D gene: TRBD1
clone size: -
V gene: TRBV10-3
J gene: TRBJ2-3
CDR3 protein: CAISGTGIDTQYF
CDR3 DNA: TGTGCCATCAGCGGGACAGGGATAGATACGCAGTATTTT

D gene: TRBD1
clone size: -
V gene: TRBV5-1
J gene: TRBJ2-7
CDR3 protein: CASSSTGQGYTEQYF
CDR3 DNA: TGCGCCAGCAGCTCCACCGGACAGGGTTATACCGAGCAGTACTTC

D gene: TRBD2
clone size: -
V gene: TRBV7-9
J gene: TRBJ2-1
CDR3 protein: CASSSGTSGLGNEQFF
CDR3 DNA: TGTGCCAGCAGCTCCGGGACTAGCGGCCTGGGGAATGAGCAGTTCTTC

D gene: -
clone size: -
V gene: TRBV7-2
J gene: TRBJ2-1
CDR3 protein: CASSSQKLGNEQFF
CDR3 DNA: TGTGCCAGCAGCTCCCAGAAGCTGGGCAATGAGCAGTTCTTC

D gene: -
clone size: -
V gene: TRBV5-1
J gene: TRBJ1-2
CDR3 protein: CASSLGASFNYGYTF
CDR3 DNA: TGCGCCAGCAGCTTGGGTGCCAGCTTTAACTATGGCTACACCTTC

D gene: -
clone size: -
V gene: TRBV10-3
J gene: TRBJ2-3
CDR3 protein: CAISVRDTQYF
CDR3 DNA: TGTGCCATCAGTGTACGAGATACGCAGTATTTT

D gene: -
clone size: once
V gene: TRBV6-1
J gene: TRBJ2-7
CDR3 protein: CASNHLGTGYSDEQYF
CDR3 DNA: TGTGCCAGCAACCACCTTGGGACCGGTTATAGCGATGAGCAGTACTTC

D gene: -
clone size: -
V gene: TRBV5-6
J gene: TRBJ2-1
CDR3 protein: CASSFGGRGGDEQFF
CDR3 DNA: TGTGCCAGCAGCTTCGGGGGAAGGGGAGGCGATGAGCAGTTCTTC

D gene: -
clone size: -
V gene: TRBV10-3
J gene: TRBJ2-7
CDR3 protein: CATADTSYEQYF
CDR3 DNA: TGTGCCACCGCGGACACTTCCTACGAGCAGTACTTC

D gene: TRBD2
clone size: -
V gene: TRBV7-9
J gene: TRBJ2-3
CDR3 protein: CASSPTRRTSGGTRTDTQYF
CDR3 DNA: TGTGCCAGCAGCCCGACCCGGCGGACTAGCGGGGGTACACGCACAGATACGCAGTATTTT

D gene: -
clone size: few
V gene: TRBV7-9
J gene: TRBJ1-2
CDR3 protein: CASSRRNEMDGYTF
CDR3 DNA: TGTGCCAGCAGCCGCCGGAACGAGATGGATGGCTACACCTTC

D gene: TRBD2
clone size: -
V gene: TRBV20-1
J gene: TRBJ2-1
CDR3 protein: CSASGRLAGLYNEQFF
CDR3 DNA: TGCAGTGCTAGCGGGAGGCTAGCGGGATTGTACAATGAGCAGTTCTTC

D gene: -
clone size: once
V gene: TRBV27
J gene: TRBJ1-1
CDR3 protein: CASRGPGVLGAFF
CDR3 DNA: TGTGCCAGCAGAGGGCCAGGCGTGTTGGGGGCTTTCTTT

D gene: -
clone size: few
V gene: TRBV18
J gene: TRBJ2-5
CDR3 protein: CASKGQRQETQYF
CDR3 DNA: TGTGCCAGCAAAGGACAGAGACAAGAGACCCAGTACTTC

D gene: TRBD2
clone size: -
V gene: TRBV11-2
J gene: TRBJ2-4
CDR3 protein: CASSLLLAGGEVKNIQYF
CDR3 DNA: TGTGCCAGCAGCTTATTGCTAGCGGGGGGAGAAGTCAAAAACATTCAGTACTTC

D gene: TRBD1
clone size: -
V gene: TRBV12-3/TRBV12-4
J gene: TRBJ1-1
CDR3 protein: CASSWADRENTEAFF
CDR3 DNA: TGTGCCAGCAGTTGGGCGGACAGGGAGAACACTGAAGCTTTCTTT

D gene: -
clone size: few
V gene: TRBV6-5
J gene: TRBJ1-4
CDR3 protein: CASSRTVNEKLFF
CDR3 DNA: TGTGCCAGCAGTCGGACAGTTAATGAAAAACTGTTTTTT

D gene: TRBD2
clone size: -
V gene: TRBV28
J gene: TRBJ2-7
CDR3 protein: CASSLLSGGISYEQYF
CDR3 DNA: TGTGCCAGCAGCCTTTTAAGCGGGGGGATCTCCTACGAGCAGTACTTC

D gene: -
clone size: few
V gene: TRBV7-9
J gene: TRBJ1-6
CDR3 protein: CASSLEVQGYNSPLHF
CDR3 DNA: TGTGCCAGCAGCTTAGAGGTACAGGGATATAATTCACCCCTCCACTTT

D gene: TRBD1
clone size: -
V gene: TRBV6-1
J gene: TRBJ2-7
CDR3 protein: CASREDRVSYEQYF
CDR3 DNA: TGTGCCAGCAGAGAAGACAGGGTTTCCTACGAGCAGTACTTC

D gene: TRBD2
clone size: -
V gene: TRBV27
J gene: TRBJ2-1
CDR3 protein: CASSLGASGGQQHNEQFF
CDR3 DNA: TGTGCCAGCAGTTTAGGTGCTAGCGGGGGGCAACAACACAATGAGCAGTTCTTC

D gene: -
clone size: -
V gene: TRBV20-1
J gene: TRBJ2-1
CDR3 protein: CRRGSGGEQFF
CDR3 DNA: TGCAGGCGGGGTAGCGGAGGTGAGCAGTTCTTC

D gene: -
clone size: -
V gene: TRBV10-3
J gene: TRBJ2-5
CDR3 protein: CAIISVPKGRTQYF
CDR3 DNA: TGTGCCATCATAAGTGTACCGAAGGGGCGGACCCAGTACTTC

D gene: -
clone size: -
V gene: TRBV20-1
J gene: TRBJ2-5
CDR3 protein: CSARDRLGGNTQETQYF
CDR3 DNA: TGCAGTGCTAGAGATCGTCTTGGGGGGAATACTCAAGAGACCCAGTACTTC

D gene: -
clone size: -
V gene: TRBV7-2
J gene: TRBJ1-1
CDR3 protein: CASSPPNRNTEAFF
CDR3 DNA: TGTGCCAGCAGCCCACCAAACCGGAACACTGAAGCTTTCTTT

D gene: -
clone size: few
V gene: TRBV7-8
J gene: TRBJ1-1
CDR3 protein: CASSFGEPGVTEAFF
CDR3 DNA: TGTGCCAGCAGCTTTGGGGAGCCGGGGGTCACTGAAGCTTTCTTT

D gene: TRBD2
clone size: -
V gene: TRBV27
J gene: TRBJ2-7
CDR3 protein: CASSLRTGLAGASYEQYF
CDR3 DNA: TGTGCCAGCAGTTTAAGGACTGGCCTAGCGGGGGCCTCCTACGAGCAGTACTTC

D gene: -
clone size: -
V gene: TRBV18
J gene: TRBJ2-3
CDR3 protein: CASSPPPQDTQYF
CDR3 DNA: TGTGCCAGCTCACCACCTCCCCAAGATACGCAGTATTTT

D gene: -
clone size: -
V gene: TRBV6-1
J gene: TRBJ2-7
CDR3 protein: CASSPRGSPNPSYEQYF
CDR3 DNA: TGTGCCAGCAGCCCAAGGGGCAGCCCTAATCCCTCCTACGAGCAGTACTTC

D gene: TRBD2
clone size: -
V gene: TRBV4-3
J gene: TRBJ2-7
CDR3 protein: CASSQWTSGSDEQYF
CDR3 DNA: TGCGCCAGCAGCCAATGGACTAGCGGGAGCGACGAGCAGTACTTC

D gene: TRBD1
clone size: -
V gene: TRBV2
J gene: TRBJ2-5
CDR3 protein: CASRPDRGQETQYF
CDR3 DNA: TGTGCCAGCAGACCCGACAGGGGACAAGAGACCCAGTACTTC

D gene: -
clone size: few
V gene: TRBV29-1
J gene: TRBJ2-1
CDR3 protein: CSLDSGPSNEQFF
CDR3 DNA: TGCAGCCTAGATTCCGGGCCCAGCAATGAGCAGTTCTTC

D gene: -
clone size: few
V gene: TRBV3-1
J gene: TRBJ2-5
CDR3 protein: CASSHNTGQETQYF
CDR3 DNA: TGTGCCAGCAGCCACAACACCGGGCAAGAGACCCAGTACTTC

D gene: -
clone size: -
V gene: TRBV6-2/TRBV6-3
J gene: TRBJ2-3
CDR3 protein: CASSYSSRPSRDTQYF
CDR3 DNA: TGTGCCAGCAGTTACTCGAGCAGACCCTCTAGAGATACGCAGTATTTT

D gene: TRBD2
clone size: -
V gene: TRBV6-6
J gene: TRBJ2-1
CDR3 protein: CASSYSSGGGEQFF
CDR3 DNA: TGTGCCAGCAGTTACTCGAGCGGGGGTGGTGAGCAGTTCTTC

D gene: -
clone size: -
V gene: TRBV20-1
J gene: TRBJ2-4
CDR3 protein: CSAAGILENIQYF
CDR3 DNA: TGCAGTGCTGCAGGGATTTTGGAAAACATTCAGTACTTC

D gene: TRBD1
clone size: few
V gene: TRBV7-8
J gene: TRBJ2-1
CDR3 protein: CASSHGQGTYNEQFF
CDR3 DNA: TGTGCCAGCAGTCACGGACAGGGTACCTACAATGAGCAGTTCTTC

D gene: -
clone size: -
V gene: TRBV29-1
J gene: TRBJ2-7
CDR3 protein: CSVEDGGRSYEQYF
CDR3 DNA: TGCAGCGTTGAAGATGGGGGCAGGTCCTACGAGCAGTACTTC

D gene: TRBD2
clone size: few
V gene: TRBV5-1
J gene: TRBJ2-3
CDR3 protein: CASSPELAGTDTQYF
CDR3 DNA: TGCGCCAGCAGCCCGGAACTAGCGGGCACAGATACGCAGTATTTT

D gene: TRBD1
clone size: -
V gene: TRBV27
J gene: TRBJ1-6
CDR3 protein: CASKRQGNNSPLHF
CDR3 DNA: TGTGCCAGCAAACGACAGGGAAATAATTCACCCCTCCACTTT

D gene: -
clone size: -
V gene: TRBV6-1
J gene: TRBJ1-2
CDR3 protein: CASILYSGRGDGYTF
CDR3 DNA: TGTGCCAGCATTCTCTATTCGGGGCGTGGGGATGGCTACACCTTC

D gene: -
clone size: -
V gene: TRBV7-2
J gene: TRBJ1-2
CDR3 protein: CASSPQGVRVGNYGYTF
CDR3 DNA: TGTGCCAGCAGCCCACAGGGTGTCCGGGTCGGCAACTATGGCTACACCTTC